The 13 T cell receptor beta chains given below trace back to one sample, sequenced in a study of CD4+ T cells in melanoma (dated by TCRdb to 2022 to 2024). Libraries were made using the immunoSEQ multiplex PCR assay. Imported from immuneACCESS, the table was reduced by TCRdb to in-frame sequences with V and J called. These copies leave out some clones; in studies compared against another copy, an unresolved V gene accounts for under half, and the cause of the remainder is not known. This sample gives 140,000 or so clones in total; roughly 91% of them show up just once. The ten largest clones take up approximately 1.5% of the sample. The receptor source for this set is a human donor with melanoma.

The gene calls are TRBV5-1 and TRBJ2-7; D gene ambiguous. The ends were cut back, 1 base at V and 2 bases at J, with 7 bases in the middle. Germline-derived CDR1 and CDR2 are SGHRS and YFSETQ. The CDR3 sequence is 13 residues long. CDR3 sequence: CASSLTQPYEQYF. The CDR3 nucleotides read TGCGCCAGCAGCTTGACACAGCCCTACGAGCAGTACTTC.

This clone was detected only once. The gene calls are TRBV11-3 and TRBJ2-3; D perhaps matches TRBD2 (6 bases). This CDR3 has 18 amino acids. Germline loops: CDR1 SGHNT, CDR2 YENEEA. Trimming removed 2 bases at V and 4 bases at J, with 22 bases between. CDR3: CASSLIWQGLRGSDTQYF. Written as DNA, the CDR3 is TGTGCCAGCAGCTTAATCTGGCAGGGACTTCGGGGGTCAGATACGCAGTATTTT.

This clone occurred a few times. This chain joins TRBV6-4 and TRBJ1-5; the D is unclear. Looked up from germline, CDR1 is MRHNA and CDR2 is SNTAGT. V was trimmed by 2 bases and J by 0 bases, leaving 14 bases between them. The CDR3 is 17 residues long. CDR3 protein: CASSDQYKVDSNQPQHF. In nucleotides, the CDR3 is TGTGCCAGCAGTGACCAATACAAGGTCGATAGCAATCAGCCCCAGCATTTT.

The CDR3 region is CASSAGTASYEQYF. CDR3 nucleotide sequence: TGTGCCAGCAGTGCTGGGACAGCATCCTACGAGCAGTACTTC. The chain joins TRBV6-1 to TRBJ2-7; 7 bases match TRBD1. Germline loops: CDR1 MNHNS, CDR2 SASEGT. V shed 4 bases, J shed 1 base, and the junction held 4 bases outside the gene matches. The CDR3 loop spans 14 amino acids.

J is TRBJ1-3 and V is TRBV2, with a tentative D call TRBD1 (5 bases). Trimming shortened V by 11 bases and J by 4 bases, and 21 bases separated the two germline ends. The CDR3 has 15 residues. Germline V gene data show CDR1 as SNHLY and CDR2 as FYNNEI. In nucleotides, the CDR3 is TGTGCCTCTTGGGGCGAAACCTCTAAAGGAAACACCATATATTTT. Translation gives CASWGETSKGNTIYF.

The table lists this clone with a count of one. The rearrangement links TRBV16 to TRBJ2-1; TRBD1 matches 9 bases. V was clipped by 5 bases and J by 9 bases; unmatched bases: 11. CDR3 length: 15 amino acids. Germline CDR1 KGHSY, CDR2 FQNENV. CDR3: CASSADRGDMGEQFF. The CDR3 nucleotides read TGTGCCAGCAGCGCGGACAGGGGAGATATGGGTGAGCAGTTCTTC.

The rearrangement joins TRBV9 to TRBJ2-3, with 12 bases aligning to TRBD2. V shed 3 bases and J 2 bases; nucleotides not matched to a gene: 4. Germline CDR1 reads SGDLS; CDR2 reads YYNGEE. The CDR3 is made up of 16 amino acids. The CDR3 DNA reads TGTGCCAGCAGCGGTACTAGCGGGGGGTCCACAGATACGCAGTATTTT. Encoded protein: CASSGTSGGSTDTQYF.

The rearrangement joins TRBV18 to TRBJ1-2, with 8 bases that match TRBD1. From germline, CDR1 is KGHSH and CDR2 LQKENI. The CDR3 covers 14 residues. V lost 3 bases to trimming and J lost 8 bases; unmatched junction nucleotides: 8. This CDR3 reads CASSPPDRARGYTF. Here the CDR3 DNA reads TGTGCCAGCTCACCCCCGGACAGGGCGAGGGGCTACACCTTC. The whole variable domain, filled in from reference TRBV18 and TRBJ1-2, reads NAGVMQNPRHLVRRRGQEARLRCSPMKGHSHVYWYRQLPEEGLKFMVYLQKENIIDESGMPKERFSAEFPKEGPSILRIQQVVRGDSAAYFCASSPPDRARGYTFGSGTRLTVV.

The rearrangement uses TRBV6-6 and TRBJ1-1, with TRBD1 matching over 7 bases. CDR1 and CDR2 (germline): MNHNY, SVGAGI (reference sequence). This CDR3 contains 16 residues. The V gene end was trimmed by 5 bases and the J gene end by 0 bases; junction bases not matched to a gene: 9. CDR3 nucleotide sequence: TGTGCCAGCAGTCATGCCCGGACAGGTTTGAACACTGAAGCTTTCTTT. Its translation is CASSHARTGLNTEAFF.

The rearrangement uses TRBV10-3 and TRBJ2-7; D unresolved. V was clipped by 0 bases and J by 0 bases, with 12 bases between them. Germline V gene data show CDR1 as ENHRY and CDR2 as SYGVKD. This CDR3 has 16 amino acids. CDR3 nucleotides: TGTGCCATCAGTGAGTCGGCAGGCCGCCTCTCCTACGAGCAGTACTTC. The encoded protein is CAISESAGRLSYEQYF.

The genes are TRBV7-4 and TRBJ1-4; tentative D call: TRBD1 (5 bases). Germline lookup yields CDR1 SGHVT and CDR2 SQSDAQ. The CDR3 is 16 residues long. Trimming shortened V by 2 bases and J by 5 bases, and 15 bases separated the two germline ends. CDR3 region: CASSLTGPHSNEKLFF. The CDR3 coding sequence is TGTGCCAGCAGCTTAACGGGGCCGCACTCGAATGAAAAACTGTTTTTT.

The chain employs TRBV7-6 and TRBJ1-4; 10 positions agree with TRBD1. CDR1 SGHVS and CDR2 FNYEAQ come from the germline V gene. The CDR3 is 15 amino acids. V lost 5 bases to trimming and J lost 7 bases; unmatched junction nucleotides: 7. The CDR3 loop is CASSAGTGVREKLFF. CDR3 bases: TGTGCCAGCAGCGCGGGGACAGGGGTGCGTGAAAAACTGTTTTTT.

Regarding this clone: At one end the junction does not follow the germline gene, possibly because of a read error. The V gene is TRBV9, the J gene TRBJ1-3; no definite D call. Looked up from germline, CDR1 is SGDLS and CDR2 is YYNGEE. The CDR3 is made up of 15 amino acids. The CDR3 DNA sequence: TGTGCCAGCAGCGTAGCTCGGAGGGCTGGAGACACCATATATTTT. This gives the protein CASSVARRAGDTIYF.